This TCR beta chain derives from a study of cytomegalovirus exposure and HLA in healthy donors. The PCR contained 60 Vbeta and 13 Jbeta primers. Method: immunoSEQ multiplex PCR; TCRdb's copy keeps in-frame clones and lacks some. The table lists around 95,000 clones, about 74% of them singletons. For this clone: Its matching antigen is unknown.

Study conclusions and caveats: According to a later analysis, donors in an Asian-associated ancestry cluster reportedly had fewer N-insertions than the roughly 670-donor mean. TRBV6-2, TRBV6-3 and some other V segments were unresolvable in 87-base-pair reads.

Between the trimmed V and J ends, which lost 3 bases and 6 bases, there was a span of 8 bases. Germline assignment: CDR1 MDHEN and CDR2 SYDVKM. The CDR3 has 12 amino acids. V gene TRBV28 combines with J gene TRBJ1-1; D is undetermined. The sample taken for sequencing was PBMCs. This clonotype originated in a male donor in good health and CMV-seronegative. In DNA, the CDR3 is TGTGCCAGCAGTTTTCGGTTGGCTGAAGCTTTCTTT. It specifies CASSFRLAEAFF.